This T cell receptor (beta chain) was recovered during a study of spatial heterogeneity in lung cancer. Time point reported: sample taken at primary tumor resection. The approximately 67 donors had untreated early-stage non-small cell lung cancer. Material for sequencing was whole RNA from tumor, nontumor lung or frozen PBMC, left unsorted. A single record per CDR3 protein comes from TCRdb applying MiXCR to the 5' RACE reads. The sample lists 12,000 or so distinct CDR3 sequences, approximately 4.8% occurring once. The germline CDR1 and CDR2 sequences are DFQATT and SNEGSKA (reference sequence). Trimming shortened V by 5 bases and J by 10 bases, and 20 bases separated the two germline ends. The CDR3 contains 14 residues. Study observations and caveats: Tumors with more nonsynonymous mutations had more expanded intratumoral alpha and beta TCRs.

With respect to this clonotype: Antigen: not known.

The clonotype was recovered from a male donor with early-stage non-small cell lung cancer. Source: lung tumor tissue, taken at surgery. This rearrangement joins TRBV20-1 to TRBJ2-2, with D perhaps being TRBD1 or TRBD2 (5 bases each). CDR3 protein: CSAGRDQGLEELFF. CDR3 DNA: TGCAGTGCTGGCCGGGACCAAGGCCTGGAGGAGCTGTTTTTT.